The 26 T cell receptor beta chains reported below all come from one sample, sequenced in a study of cytotoxic CD8 clonotypes in ibrutinib-treated CLL. The table came from immunoSEQ multiplex PCR; TCRdb's copy has only in-frame clones and leaves some out. The sample shows 150,000 or so clones, roughly 80% of them seen only once. The sample consisted of PBMCs, taken after 12 months of ibrutinib treatment. The origin of the receptors is a human donor with chronic lymphocytic leukemia.

This clone occurred a few times. The gene calls are TRBV9 and TRBJ1-1; D is unresolved. This CDR3 region has 15 residues. From germline, CDR1 is SGDLS and CDR2 YYNGEE. Deletions cut 0 bases from V and 3 bases from J, with 12 bases between. The CDR3 region is CASSVGTAGYTEAFF. CDR3 DNA: TGTGCCAGCAGCGTAGGGACGGCAGGATACACTGAAGCTTTCTTT.

V is TRBV18 and J is TRBJ1-4; D is perhaps TRBD1 (6 bases). Looked up from germline, CDR1 is KGHSH and CDR2 is LQKENI. The CDR3 is made up of 14 amino acids. V lost 4 bases and J lost 5, with 11 bases in between. The DNA of the CDR3 is TGTGCCAGCTCACAACAGGGACTAAATGAAAAACTGTTTTTT. Protein sequence: CASSQQGLNEKLFF.

The rearrangement links TRBV5-6 to TRBJ2-5; D gene ambiguous. This CDR3 is built from 11 residues. The germline V and J ends were trimmed by 1 base and 4 bases, with 2 bases remaining between them. Germline CDR1 SGHDT, CDR2 YYEEEE. Here the CDR3 DNA reads TGTGCCAGCAGCTTGACAGAGACCCAGTACTTC. Its translation is CASSLTETQYF.

The V call is TRBV6-6, the J call TRBJ2-7; D might be TRBD2 (6 bases). Germline lookup yields CDR1 MNHNY and CDR2 SVGAGI (reference sequence). The CDR3 spans 13 residues. V was cut by 5 bases and J by 3 bases, with 11 bases left in between. CDR3 coding DNA: TGTGCCAGCAGTAGGGGACTGATCTACGAGCAGTACTTC. Amino acid sequence: CASSRGLIYEQYF.

This clone was seen a handful of times. No conserved phenylalanine or tryptophan ends this CDR3, so it is likely a read error. It is unclear where the CDR3 begins or ends on the DNA, so no DNA is shown, and the CDR3 is as TCRdb lists it. The rearrangement links TRBV7-5 to TRBJ1-3; the D segment call TRBD1 is taken from the table without a DNA check. TRBV7-5 is a pseudogene segment. The CDR3 spans 9 residues, counting both ends. This chain's CDR3 is CVRSGPDSL.

The chain employs TRBV9 and TRBJ1-2; D is unclear. V was clipped by 5 bases and J by 5 bases, with 13 bases between them. Germline V gene data show CDR1 as SGDLS and CDR2 as YYNGEE. The CDR3 runs 13 residues. CDR3 sequence reads: CASSRTGEYGYTF. In DNA, the CDR3 is TGTGCCAGCAGTCGGACGGGCGAATATGGCTACACCTTC.

The chain employs TRBV2 and TRBJ2-7; D ambiguous. CDR1 is SNHLY, CDR2 FYNNEI, per germline. The CDR3 has 10 amino acids. Trimming took 8 bases from V and 4 from J, leaving 6 bases between them. The CDR3 DNA follows: TGTGCCAGCGGTGGTTACGAGCAGTACTTC. Its translation: CASGGYEQYF.

This rearrangement joins TRBV6-5 to TRBJ2-7; the D is unclear. CDR1 MNHEY and CDR2 SVGAGI come from the germline V gene. This CDR3 comprises 14 residues. Trimming cost V 0 bases and J 7 bases, with 13 bases left between them. The CDR3 is CASSYSSQAGEQYF. Here the CDR3 DNA reads TGTGCCAGCAGTTACTCGAGTCAGGCTGGGGAGCAGTACTTC.

Only one count was recorded for this clone. One end of the junction does not line up with germline, which may come from a read error. The CDR3 here is CANSLGPLYGYTF. In nucleotides, the CDR3 is TGCGCCAACAGCTTGGGACCGCTCTATGGCTACACCTTC. The V call is TRBV5-1, the J call TRBJ1-2, with D perhaps TRBD1 (5 bases). This CDR3 comprises 13 residues. CDR1 and CDR2 (germline): SGHRS, YFSETQ.

This clone has a handful of counts. The chain employs TRBV18 and TRBJ2-2; the D call may be TRBD1 or TRBD2 (6 bases each). The CDR3 loop spans 15 amino acids. CDR1 and CDR2 from the germline V gene are KGHSH and LQKENI. V gave up 6 bases and J gave up 4 bases, with 15 bases separating them. CDR3 protein: CASSGFGGGTGELFF. The CDR3 bases are TGTGCCAGCTCCGGGTTCGGGGGCGGCACCGGGGAGCTGTTTTTT.

The rearrangement joins TRBV5-1 to TRBJ1-4; perhaps TRBD1 as D (6 bases). Germline V CDR1 and CDR2: SGHRS, YFSETQ. The V end was cut by 5 bases, the J end by 0 bases, with 8 bases between. The CDR3 is 14 amino acids. CDR3 DNA sequence: TGCGCCAGCAGAGGGGGGGCAACTAATGAAAAACTGTTTTTT. Its translation is CASRGGATNEKLFF.

The chain uses TRBV12-5 and TRBJ2-2; D uncertain. V was clipped by 4 bases and J by 6 bases, with 9 bases between them. Germline CDR1 and CDR2: LGHNT and FRNRAP. The CDR3 length is 13 residues. Here the CDR3 reads CASGSLWPGELFF. The DNA for the CDR3 is TGTGCTAGTGGTTCCCTGTGGCCCGGGGAGCTGTTTTTT.

Turning to this clone: Mismatch with germline at one junction end may stem from a read error. This chain links TRBV6-5 with TRBJ2-3; 7 nucleotides align to TRBD2. The CDR3 consists of 14 residues. Germline V gene sequence: CDR1 MNHEY, CDR2 SVGAGI. The CDR3 nucleotides are TGTGCCATCAGTGAGTCGATAGTTGGGACTATGAGGTATTTT. Translating gives CAISESIVGTMRYF.

This clone was seen a single time. The chain employs TRBV6-5 and TRBJ2-7, with a tentative D call TRBD2 (6 bases). V was pared by 6 bases and J by 0 bases, with 12 bases between. This CDR3 has 14 amino acids. Germline V lookup: CDR1 MNHEY, CDR2 SVGAGI. CDR3 bases: TGTGCCAGCAGCCCCGGGACTTCCTCCTACGAGCAGTACTTC. Translating gives CASSPGTSSYEQYF.

V gene TRBV18 combines with J gene TRBJ2-1; D is undetermined. Germline-derived CDR1 and CDR2 are KGHSH and LQKENI. This CDR3 has 16 amino acids. V was shortened by 3 bases and J by 4 bases, with 16 bases between the two germline ends. The CDR3 protein is CASSPEGPPQYNEQFF. CDR3 DNA sequence: TGTGCCAGCTCACCCGAAGGACCGCCTCAGTACAATGAGCAGTTCTTC.

This clone occurred many times. The gene calls are TRBV6-1 and TRBJ1-1, with no clear D. CDR3 length: 14 residues. From germline, CDR1 is MNHNS and CDR2 SASEGT. V gave up 6 bases and J gave up 2 bases, with 13 bases separating them. CDR3 residues: CASRELSGNTEAFF. The CDR3 DNA follows: TGTGCCAGCAGAGAGCTGTCAGGAAACACTGAAGCTTTCTTT.

This chain connects TRBV5-1 to TRBJ1-1, with no clear D. Trimming left V 0 bases short and J 2 bases short, with 5 bases between. CDR1 and CDR2 (germline): SGHRS, YFSETQ. The CDR3 covers 13 residues. In DNA form, the CDR3 reads TGCGCCAGCAGCTTGGGAGCTAACACTGAAGCTTTCTTT. This codes for CASSLGANTEAFF. The full variable domain, completed using reference TRBV5-1 and TRBJ1-1, is KAGVTQTPRYLIKTRGQQVTLSCSPISGHRSVSWYQQTPGQGLQFLFEYFSETQRNKGNFPGRFSGRQFSNSRSEMNVSTLELGDSALYLCASSLGANTEAFFGQGTRLTVV.

The V and J genes are TRBV28 and TRBJ2-1; 7 bases map to TRBD2. CDR3 length: 18 amino acids. Germline CDR1 MDHEN, CDR2 SYDVKM. V lost 9 bases, J lost 6 bases, and 23 bases stayed unmatched. The CDR3 protein is CASHQAGGRPPMRNEQFF. CDR3 DNA sequence: TGTGCCAGTCATCAAGCGGGCGGGAGACCTCCTATGCGCAATGAGCAGTTCTTC.

This clone was found a few times. This rearrangement joins TRBV4-2 to TRBJ1-4; 7 nucleotides agree with TRBD1. V gave up 0 bases and J gave up 3 bases; unmatched junction bases: 1. The CDR3 consists of 15 residues. Germline-derived CDR1 and CDR2 are LGHNA and YNFKEQ. The CDR3 DNA is TGTGCCAGCAGCCAAGAGGGACAGTCTAATGAAAAACTGTTTTTT. Amino acid sequence: CASSQEGQSNEKLFF.

A note on this clone: At one of its ends the junction is not consistent with the germline gene, which may arise from a read error. V and J are TRBV11-2 and TRBJ1-4, with a possible D match to TRBD1 (6 bases). The CDR3 totals 14 residues. Germline loops: CDR1 SGHAT, CDR2 FQNNGV. CDR3 loop: CASRLGTRNEKLFF. The CDR3 DNA reads as TGTGCCAGCAGGTTAGGGACACGTAATGAAAAACTGTTTTTT. Full variable domain (missing parts from reference TRBV11-2 and TRBJ1-4): EAGVAQSPRYKIIEKRQSVAFWCNPISGHATLYWYQQILGQGPKLLIQFQNNGVVDDSQLPKDRFSAERLKGVDSTLKIQPAKLEDSAVYLCASRLGTRNEKLFFGSGTQLSVL.

The chain carries TRBV15 and TRBJ1-3; the D gene is possibly TRBD1 (5 bases). The CDR3 is 14 amino acids. The V gene's germline CDR1 is LNHNV and CDR2 YYDKDF (reference sequence). V lost 5 bases and J 2 bases, leaving 10 bases between the germline ends. The CDR3 loop reads CATSGQLPGNTIYF. The CDR3, as DNA: TGTGCCACCAGCGGACAACTACCTGGAAACACCATATATTTT. Using reference TRBV15 and TRBJ1-3 for the parts outside the CDR3, the full variable domain is DAMVIQNPRYQVTQFGKPVTLSCSQTLNHNVMYWYQQKSSQAPKLLFHYYDKDFNNEADTPDNFQSRRPNTSFCFLDIRSPGLGDTAMYLCATSGQLPGNTIYFGEGSWLTVV.

In DNA, the CDR3 is TGTGCCAGCAGTGATTCCACAGGGGGCTTGGGGGAGACCCAGTACTTC. Its protein is CASSDSTGGLGETQYF. The chain combines TRBV6-1 with TRBJ2-5; 9 nucleotides align to TRBD1. This CDR3 is 16 amino acids long. CDR1 and CDR2 (germline): MNHNS, SASEGT. The ends lost 3 bases at V and 5 bases at J; junction bases unmatched: 10.

The chain is built from TRBV4-3 and TRBJ1-2, with D perhaps matching TRBD1 (5 bases). Germline values: CDR1 LGHNA, CDR2 YSLEER. The V and J ends lost 0 bases and 7 bases respectively, with 15 bases between them. The CDR3 runs 15 residues. The CDR3 spells CASSQDWEGSSGYTF. The CDR3 coding sequence is TGCGCCAGCAGCCAAGATTGGGAGGGGTCCTCTGGCTACACCTTC.

The chain has TRBV7-3 and TRBJ2-7, with D tentatively TRBD2 (5 bases). Germline CDR1 is SGHTA and CDR2 is FQGTGA. V shed 5 bases and J shed 5 bases, with 13 bases lying between them. This CDR3 contains 13 residues. The CDR3 loop is CASSVTGNHEQYF. CDR3 DNA sequence: TGTGCCAGCAGCGTTACCGGGAACCACGAGCAGTACTTC.

J is TRBJ2-5 and V is TRBV7-9, with 8 positions matching TRBD2. CDR1 is SEHNR and CDR2 is FQNEAQ in the germline V gene (reference sequence). The CDR3 has 14 amino acids. V lost 5 bases and J lost 4; bases outside the gene matches: 6. The CDR3 sequence: CASSPHGGAETQYF. The CDR3 DNA sequence: TGTGCCAGCAGCCCTCACGGGGGGGCAGAGACCCAGTACTTC.

In this sample, this clone turned up a few times. The chain uses TRBV30 and TRBJ1-5, with a weak D call TRBD1 (6 bases). Germline lookup yields CDR1 GTSNPN and CDR2 SVGIG (reference sequence). The CDR3 runs 14 residues. V was cut by 4 bases and J by 0 bases, with 10 bases left in between. The chain's CDR3 is CAWTGAYSNQPQHF. In DNA, the CDR3 is TGTGCCTGGACAGGGGCCTATAGCAATCAGCCCCAGCATTTT.